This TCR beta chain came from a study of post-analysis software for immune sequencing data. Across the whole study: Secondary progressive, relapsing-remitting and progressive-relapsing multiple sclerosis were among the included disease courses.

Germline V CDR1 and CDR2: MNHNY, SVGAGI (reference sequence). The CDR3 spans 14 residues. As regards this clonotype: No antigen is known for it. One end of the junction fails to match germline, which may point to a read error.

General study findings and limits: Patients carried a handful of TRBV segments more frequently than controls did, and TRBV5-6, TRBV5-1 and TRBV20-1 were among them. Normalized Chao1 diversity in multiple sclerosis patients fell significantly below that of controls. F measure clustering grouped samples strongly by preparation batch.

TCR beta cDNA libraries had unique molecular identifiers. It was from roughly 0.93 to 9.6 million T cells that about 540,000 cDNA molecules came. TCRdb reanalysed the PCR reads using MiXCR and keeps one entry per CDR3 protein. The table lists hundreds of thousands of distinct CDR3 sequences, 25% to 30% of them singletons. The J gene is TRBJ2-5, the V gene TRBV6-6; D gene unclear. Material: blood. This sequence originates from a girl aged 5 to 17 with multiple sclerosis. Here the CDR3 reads CAGSYSRSQETQYF. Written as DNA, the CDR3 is TGTGCCGGCAGTTACTCGCGGAGTCAAGAGACCCAGTACTTC.